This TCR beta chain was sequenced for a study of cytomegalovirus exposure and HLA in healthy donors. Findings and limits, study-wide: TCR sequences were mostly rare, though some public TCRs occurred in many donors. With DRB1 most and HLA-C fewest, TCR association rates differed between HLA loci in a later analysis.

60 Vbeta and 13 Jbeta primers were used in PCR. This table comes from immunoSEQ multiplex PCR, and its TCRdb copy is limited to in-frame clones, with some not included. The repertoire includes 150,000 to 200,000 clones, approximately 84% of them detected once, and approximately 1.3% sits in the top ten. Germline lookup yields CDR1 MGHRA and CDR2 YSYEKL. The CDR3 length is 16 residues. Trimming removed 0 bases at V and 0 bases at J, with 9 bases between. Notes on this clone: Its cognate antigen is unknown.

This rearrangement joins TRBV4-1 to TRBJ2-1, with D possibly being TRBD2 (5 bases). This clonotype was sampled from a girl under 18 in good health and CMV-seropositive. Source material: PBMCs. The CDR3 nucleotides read TGCGCCAGCAGCCAAGACCGGGATACCTCCTACAATGAGCAGTTCTTC. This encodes CASSQDRDTSYNEQFF.